Listed below are T cell receptor beta chains from one sample, sequenced in a study of blood T cell repertoires in COVID-19. The data were produced by immunoSEQ multiplex PCR, yet TCRdb's version contains in-frame clones alone and is incomplete. The profile shows almost 250,000 clones, approximately 85% of them singletons. What was sequenced was PBMCs or T cells enriched from blood (not recorded which). The receptors here all came from a woman in her fifties or sixties with acute COVID-19. Each CDR3 is given with its conserved first and last residue. The order of the fields is D gene, clone size, J gene, V gene, CDR3 protein, CDR3 DNA. The D gene is left open where the match is weak. Clone size appears in some rows only: once, few, many, or a class for an expanded clone.

TRBD2,-,TRBJ2-3,TRBV24-1,CATSDQLAGPEQYF,TGTGCCACCAGTGATCAGCTAGCGGGGCCCGAGCAGTATTTT
-,-,TRBJ2-5,TRBV12-3/TRBV12-4,CASRRLERETQYF,TGTGCCAGCAGGCGACTAGAGAGAGAGACCCAGTACTTC
-,-,TRBJ2-3,TRBV7-2,CASSLGGRGHTDTQYF,TGTGCCAGCAGCTTAGGTGGCAGGGGACACACAGATACGCAGTATTTT
-,-,TRBJ1-1,TRBV5-1,CASSFNAGMNTEAFF,TGCGCCAGCAGCTTTAATGCAGGGATGAACACTGAAGCTTTCTTT
TRBD2,-,TRBJ2-1,TRBV10-1,CASSDTGGSYNEQFF,TGCGCCAGCAGTGACACGGGGGGGTCCTACAATGAGCAGTTCTTC
-,-,TRBJ1-1,TRBV7-2,CASSFSPRVGNTEAFF,TGTGCCAGCAGCTTTTCCCCCAGGGTGGGGAACACTGAAGCTTTCTTT
-,-,TRBJ1-2,TRBV5-1,CASSLDTSNYGYTF,TGCGCCAGCAGCTTGGACACATCTAACTATGGCTACACCTTC
-,-,TRBJ1-1,TRBV7-8,CASSLEWTARGVSFF,TGTGCCAGCAGCTTAGAGTGGACGGCCCGGGGGGTATCTTTCTTT
-,few,TRBJ1-5,TRBV6-2/TRBV6-3,CASSPGRGQPQHF,TGTGCCAGCAGCCCAGGGCGGGGTCAGCCCCAGCATTTT
TRBD2,-,TRBJ2-1,TRBV6-2/TRBV6-3,CASRPLAGGLYNEQFF,TGTGCCAGCAGGCCTCTAGCGGGGGGTCTCTACAATGAGCAGTTCTTC
-,-,TRBJ1-4,TRBV12-5,CASGLPDRNNNEKLFF,TGTGCTAGTGGTTTACCCGACAGGAATAACAATGAAAAACTGTTTTTT
-,-,TRBJ2-5,TRBV6-5,CASSYSSGQGMETQYF,TGTGCCAGCAGTTACTCATCCGGGCAGGGGATGGAGACCCAGTACTTC
TRBD1,-,TRBJ1-1,TRBV10-1,CASSVGTGNTEAFF,TGCGCCAGCAGTGTGGGGACAGGGAACACTGAAGCTTTCTTT
-,-,TRBJ2-5,TRBV18,CASSPPGDRETQYF,TGTGCCAGCTCACCACCCGGGGATCGAGAGACCCAGTACTTC
TRBD1,-,TRBJ1-2,TRBV7-9,CASSLATTGGYGYTF,TGTGCCAGCAGCTTAGCGACGACAGGGGGCTATGGCTACACCTTC
TRBD1,-,TRBJ2-7,TRBV19,CASSFLAGTGINEQYF,TGTGCCAGTAGTTTCCTCGCCGGGACAGGGATTAACGAGCAGTACTTC
-,-,TRBJ2-7,TRBV5-1,CASSFLGSSYEQYF,TGCGCCAGCAGCTTTTTGGGGAGCTCCTACGAGCAGTACTTC
TRBD2,-,TRBJ2-5,TRBV30,CAWSPLAGGRKTQYF,TGTGCCTGGAGTCCGTTAGCGGGGGGTCGGAAGACCCAGTACTTC
-,-,TRBJ1-1,TRBV9,CASSLGGWDTEAFF,TGTGCCAGCAGCCTGGGGGGATGGGACACTGAAGCTTTCTTT
-,-,TRBJ1-5,TRBV11-2,CASSLGSAGGTPQHF,TGTGCCAGCAGCTTAGGCAGTGCCGGAGGAACGCCCCAGCATTTT
TRBD1,once,TRBJ1-1,TRBV11-2,CASSFRQGLRTEAFF,TGTGCCAGCAGCTTTAGACAGGGGCTAAGGACTGAAGCTTTCTTT
-,-,TRBJ2-6,TRBV19,CASSIRADSGANVLTF,TGTGCCAGTAGTATTAGAGCCGACTCTGGGGCCAACGTCCTGACTTTC
-,once,TRBJ2-4,TRBV4-2,CASSQEATLAKNIQYF,TGTGCCAGCAGCCAAGAGGCCACCTTAGCCAAAAACATTCAGTACTTC
TRBD1,-,TRBJ1-5,TRBV5-1,CASSPDRGSQPQHF,TGCGCCAGCAGCCCAGACAGGGGGAGTCAGCCCCAGCATTTT
-,-,TRBJ2-7,TRBV6-5,CASSRGGGYEQYF,TGTGCCAGCAGTCGGGGAGGGGGCTACGAGCAGTACTTC
-,-,TRBJ1-2,TRBV3-1/TRBV3-2,CASSPREGGGYTF,TGTGCCAGCAGCCCCCGGGAGGGAGGTGGCTACACCTTC
-,few,TRBJ1-2,TRBV7-9,CASSLHTDYGYTF,TGTGCCAGCAGCTTACACACCGACTACGGCTACACCTTC
-,-,TRBJ2-1,TRBV7-9,CASSPRTVYNEQFF,TGTGCCAGCAGCCCCAGGACTGTCTACAATGAGCAGTTCTTC
TRBD2,few,TRBJ2-7,TRBV5-1,CASSLGLAGVNYEQYF,TGCGCCAGCAGCTTGGGGCTAGCGGGGGTCAATTACGAGCAGTACTTC
-,-,TRBJ2-7,TRBV19,CASSATGIPYEQYF,TGTGCCAGTAGTGCGACGGGGATTCCCTACGAGCAGTACTTC
TRBD2,-,TRBJ2-5,TRBV7-9,CASSVSGGGTQYF,TGTGCCAGCAGCGTCTCGGGGGGAGGGACCCAGTACTTC
TRBD1,-,TRBJ2-1,TRBV5-1,CASSSTGDEQFF,TGCGCCAGCAGTTCGACAGGGGACGAGCAGTTCTTC
TRBD2,-,TRBJ2-2,TRBV5-4,CASTRGRGTNTGELFF,TGTGCCAGCACCCGTGGGAGGGGAACGAACACCGGGGAGCTGTTTTTT
TRBD2,few,TRBJ2-2,TRBV4-3,CASSLALAGTGELFF,TGCGCCAGCAGCCTAGCATTAGCGGGGACCGGGGAGCTGTTTTTT
-,-,TRBJ2-1,TRBV6-5,CASSPLGLVYNEQFF,TGTGCCAGCAGCCCCCTGGGCCTCGTTTACAATGAGCAGTTCTTC
-,-,TRBJ1-2,TRBV7-3,CASSLTFAGRNGYTF,TGTGCCAGCAGCTTAACGTTCGCGGGACGGAATGGCTACACCTTC
-,-,TRBJ2-7,TRBV10-3,CAISDPGKDAYEQYF,TGTGCCATCAGTGATCCCGGGAAGGACGCCTACGAGCAGTACTTC
TRBD1,-,TRBJ2-1,TRBV5-1,CASSLPGQGVSYNEQFF,TGCGCCAGCAGCTTACCGGGACAGGGGGTGTCCTACAATGAGCAGTTCTTC
-,-,TRBJ1-1,TRBV2,CASSEGFTEAFF,TGTGCCAGCAGTGAGGGCTTCACTGAAGCTTTCTTT
-,-,TRBJ1-6,TRBV19,CASSIGGAPLHF,TGTGCCAGTAGTATAGGCGGTGCACCCCTCCACTTT